This T cell receptor beta chain is from a study of OX40 agonist ivuxolimab in advanced cancers. Study-level information: Enrolled patients in dose escalation had cancers that were hepatocellular carcinoma, melanoma, renal cell or head and neck cancer.

General study findings and limits: Expanded peripheral T-cell antigen specificity went undetermined. Among the lowest levels of clonal expansion were found in partial responders at 0.1-3.0 mg/kg.

Here immunoSEQ multiplex PCR was the method, and the copy in TCRdb shows in-frame clones only, minus some. This sample has 65,000 to 85,000 clones, with 85% to 90% found just once. V lost 2 bases to trimming and J lost 8 bases, with 13 bases between them. CDR3 size: 14 residues. Germline lookup yields CDR1 SGHKS and CDR2 YYEKEE (reference sequence). Remarks on this clone: No antigen is known for it.

V is TRBV5-5 and J is TRBJ1-4; D remains ambiguous. Material: CD4+ or CD8+ T cells sorted from blood, obtained in a trial of the OX40 agonist ivuxolimab. The TCR originated in an adult with an advanced solid tumor such as melanoma, head and neck, liver or kidney cancer. CDR3 in amino acids: CASSFEAVREKLFF. CDR3 in DNA: TGTGCCAGCAGCTTTGAGGCAGTCCGGGAAAAACTGTTTTTT.